This T cell receptor beta chain was identified in a study of tumor-infiltrating lymphocytes in primary liver carcinoma. Unsorted whole blood yielded blood RNA, and germline DNA was extracted as well. From roughly 0.55 ug of total RNA, TCR beta-specific cDNA was reverse-transcribed using a constant-region primer. Three nested multiplex PCR rounds, a slightly modified ARM-PCR, produced the libraries for TCR beta. TCRdb analysed the multiplex PCR reads with MiXCR anew, one entry per CDR3 protein. Found here are 320,000 or so distinct CDR3 sequences, 65% of them singletons; the top ten hold 9%. The sample consisted of peripheral blood. The sequence was collected from a man aged 40-49 years with primary liver carcinoma and hepatitis B virus infection.

In DNA form, the CDR3 reads TGTGCCAGCACCCCTCGCGGCGTCAATTCTGGAAACACCATATATTTT. Translation: CASTPRGVNSGNTIYF. The rearrangement joins TRBV7-9 to TRBJ1-3; unclear D gene. CDR1 SEHNR and CDR2 FQNEAQ come from the germline V gene (reference sequence). Trimming shortened V by 7 bases and J by 1 base, and 17 bases separated the two germline ends. The CDR3 is made up of 16 amino acids.